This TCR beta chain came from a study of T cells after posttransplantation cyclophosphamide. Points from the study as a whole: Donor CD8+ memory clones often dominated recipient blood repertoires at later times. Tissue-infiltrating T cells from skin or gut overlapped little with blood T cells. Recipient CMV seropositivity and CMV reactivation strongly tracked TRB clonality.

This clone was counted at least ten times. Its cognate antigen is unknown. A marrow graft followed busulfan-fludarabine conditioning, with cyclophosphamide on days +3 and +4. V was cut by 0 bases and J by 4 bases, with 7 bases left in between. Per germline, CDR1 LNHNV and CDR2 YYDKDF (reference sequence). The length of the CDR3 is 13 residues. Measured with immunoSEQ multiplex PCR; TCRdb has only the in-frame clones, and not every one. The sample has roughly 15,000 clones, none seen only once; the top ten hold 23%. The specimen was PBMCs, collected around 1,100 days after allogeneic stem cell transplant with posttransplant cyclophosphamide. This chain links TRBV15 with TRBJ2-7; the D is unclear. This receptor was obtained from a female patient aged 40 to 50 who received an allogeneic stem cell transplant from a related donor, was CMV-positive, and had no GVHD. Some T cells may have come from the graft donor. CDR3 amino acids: CATSRDIEYEQYF. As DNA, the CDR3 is TGTGCCACCAGCAGAGACATCGAGTACGAGCAGTACTTC.